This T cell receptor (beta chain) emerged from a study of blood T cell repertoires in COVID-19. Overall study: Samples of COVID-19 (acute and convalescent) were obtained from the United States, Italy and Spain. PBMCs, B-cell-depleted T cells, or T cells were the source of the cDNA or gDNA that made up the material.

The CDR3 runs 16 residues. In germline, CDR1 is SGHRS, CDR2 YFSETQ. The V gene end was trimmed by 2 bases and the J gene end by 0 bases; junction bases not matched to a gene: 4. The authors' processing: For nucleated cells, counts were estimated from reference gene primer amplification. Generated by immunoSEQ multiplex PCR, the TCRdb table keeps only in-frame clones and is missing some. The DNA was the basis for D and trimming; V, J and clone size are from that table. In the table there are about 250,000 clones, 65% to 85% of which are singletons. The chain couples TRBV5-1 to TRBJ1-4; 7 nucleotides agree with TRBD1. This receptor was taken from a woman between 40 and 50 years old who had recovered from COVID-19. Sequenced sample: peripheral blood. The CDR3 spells CASSFSTGTTNEKLFF. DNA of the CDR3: TGCGCCAGCAGCTTTTCGACAGGGACAACTAATGAAAAACTGTTTTTT.